This T cell receptor beta chain was sequenced during a study of OX40 agonist ivuxolimab in advanced cancers. Produced via immunoSEQ multiplex PCR; TCRdb's table is partial and in-frame only. The sample shows 40,000 to 55,000 clones, approximately 85% of them seen only once. This CDR3 has 17 residues. Germline V gene lookup returns CDR1 MRHNA and CDR2 SNTAGT. The trim removed 7 bases at V and 1 base at J, leaving 14 bases unmatched. This receptor was taken from an adult with an advanced solid tumor such as melanoma, head and neck, liver or kidney cancer. The J gene is TRBJ2-7, the V gene TRBV6-4; 9 bases match TRBD1. The sample in question was CD4+ or CD8+ T cells sorted from blood, obtained in a trial of the OX40 agonist ivuxolimab. CDR3 region: CASTLDVRDRASYEQYF. The CDR3 DNA sequence: TGTGCCAGCACTCTTGACGTTAGGGACAGGGCTTCCTACGAGCAGTACTTC.